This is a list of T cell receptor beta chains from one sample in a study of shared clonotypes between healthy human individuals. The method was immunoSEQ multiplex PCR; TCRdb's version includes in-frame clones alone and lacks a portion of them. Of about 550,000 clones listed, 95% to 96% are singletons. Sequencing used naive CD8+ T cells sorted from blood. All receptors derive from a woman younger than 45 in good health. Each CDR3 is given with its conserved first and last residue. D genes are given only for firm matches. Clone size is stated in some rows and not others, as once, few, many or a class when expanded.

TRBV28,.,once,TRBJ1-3,CASRRIPGVSASGNTIYF,TGTGCCAGCAGACGTATTCCCGGGGTGTCGGCCTCTGGAAACACCATATATTTT
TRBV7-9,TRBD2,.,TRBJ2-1,CASAEIGLAGNEQFF,TGTGCCAGCGCGGAAATCGGACTAGCAGGGAATGAGCAGTTCTTC
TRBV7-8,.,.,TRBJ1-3,CASSPGRNTIYF,TGTGCCAGCAGCCCTGGAAGAAACACCATATATTTT
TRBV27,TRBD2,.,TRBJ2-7,CASSLVAGVVSYEQYF,TGTGCCAGCAGTTTAGTAGCGGGAGTGGTCTCCTACGAGCAGTACTTC
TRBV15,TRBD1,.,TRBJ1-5,CATSERAGGDSNQPQHF,TGTGCCACCAGCGAGAGGGCAGGGGGGGATAGCAATCAGCCCCAGCATTTT
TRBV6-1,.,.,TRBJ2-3,CASSDLSSDTQYF,TGTGCCAGCAGTGACCTCTCCTCGGATACGCAGTATTTT
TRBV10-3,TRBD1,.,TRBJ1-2,CAISEPDRGNYGYTF,TGTGCCATCAGTGAGCCGGACAGGGGAAACTATGGCTACACCTTC
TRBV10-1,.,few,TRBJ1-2,CAEGPGYGYTF,TGCGCCGAAGGGCCTGGCTATGGCTACACCTTC
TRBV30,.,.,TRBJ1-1,CAWSVLGNTEAFF,TGTGCCTGGAGTGTACTGGGGAACACTGAAGCTTTCTTT
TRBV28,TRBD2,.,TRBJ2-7,CASCGGDTPYEQYF,TGTGCCAGCTGCGGGGGGGACACTCCCTACGAGCAGTACTTC
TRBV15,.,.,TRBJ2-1,CATSGASSYNEQFF,TGTGCCACCAGCGGCGCCAGCTCCTACAATGAGCAGTTCTTC
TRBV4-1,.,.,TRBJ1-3,CASSQGGFLARWAATIYF,TGCGCCAGCAGCCAAGGAGGGTTTTTGGCCCGGTGGGCCGCCACCATATATTTT
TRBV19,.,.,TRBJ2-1,CASSIDSETGRYNEQFF,TGTGCCAGTAGTATAGATTCGGAGACAGGGAGGTACAATGAGCAGTTCTTC
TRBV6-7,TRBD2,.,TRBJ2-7,CAGSSGRACGEQYF,TGTGCCGGCTCTAGCGGGAGGGCCTGTGGCGAGCAGTACTTC
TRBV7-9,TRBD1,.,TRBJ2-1,CASSSPQAGQGARNEQFF,TGTGCCAGCAGCTCCCCGCAGGCTGGACAGGGGGCGAGGAATGAGCAGTTCTTC